The next 25 T cell receptor beta chains were all read from a single sample in a study of OX40 agonist ivuxolimab in advanced cancers. Receptors were amplified or captured by the immunoSEQ multiplex PCR assay. TCRdb stores this immuneACCESS table with in-frame sequences only. Part of the clones is absent; in the studies checked, under half of the shortfall reflects unresolved V genes, and no reason is known for the rest. This sample has some 67,000 clones in its table, and roughly 85% of those were observed once. Jointly, the top ten make up roughly 0.8% of the sample. This specimen was CD4+ or CD8+ T cells sorted from blood, taken in a trial of the OX40 agonist ivuxolimab. The receptor set was obtained from an adult with an advanced solid tumor such as melanoma, head and neck, liver or kidney cancer.

CDR3 amino acids: CASSSVAYEQYF. In nucleotides, the CDR3 is TGTGCCAGCAGCTCGGTTGCCTACGAGCAGTACTTC. The chain couples TRBV14 to TRBJ2-7; D gene uncertain. V was shortened by 5 bases and J by 2 bases, with 7 bases between the two germline ends. Per the germline V gene, CDR1 is SGHDN and CDR2 is FVKESK. CDR3 size: 12 residues.

This clone was observed once. The V and J genes are TRBV4-1 and TRBJ1-6, with no clear D. The V end was cut by 6 bases, the J end by 7 bases, with 16 bases between. Germline loops: CDR1 MGHRA, CDR2 YSYEKL. The CDR3 sequence is 15 residues long. The CDR3 region is CASRNPDGRNSPLHF. The CDR3 DNA is TGCGCCAGCAGGAACCCGGACGGTCGGAATTCACCCCTCCACTTT.

The chain employs TRBV28 and TRBJ2-7; D may match TRBD1 or TRBD2 (5 bases each). The CDR3 extends over 12 amino acids. V was cut by 6 bases and J by 4 bases, with 10 bases left in between. Germline CDR1 reads MDHEN; CDR2 reads SYDVKM. CDR3 sequence reads: CASSPGLYEQYF. The CDR3 DNA sequence: TGTGCCAGCAGCCCGGGGCTTTACGAGCAGTACTTC.

This clone showed up just a few times. J is TRBJ2-7 and V is TRBV11-2, with unresolved D. This CDR3 spans 15 amino acids. Trimming stripped 1 base from V and 2 bases from J, with 12 bases between. CDR1 and CDR2 (germline): SGHAT, FQNNGV. The CDR3 DNA is TGTGCCAGCAGCTTAGGGTTAGACATCGCCTACGAGCAGTACTTC. It translates to CASSLGLDIAYEQYF.

The rearrangement links TRBV18 to TRBJ2-7, with D perhaps TRBD1 or TRBD2 (5 bases each). Trimming stripped 0 bases from V and 6 bases from J, with 9 bases between. This CDR3 contains 13 residues. Germline lookup yields CDR1 KGHSH and CDR2 LQKENI. The CDR3 region has the DNA TGTGCCAGCTCACCACCTCCAGGGACCGAGCAGTACTTC. Amino acids: CASSPPPGTEQYF.

This clone was counted a few times. The genes are TRBV6-4 and TRBJ2-7; 9 nucleotides line up with TRBD1. The trim removed 2 bases at V and 7 bases at J, leaving 12 bases unmatched. From germline, CDR1 is MRHNA and CDR2 SNTAGT. This CDR3 comprises 16 residues. CDR3 sequence (DNA): TGTGCCAGCAGTGACACGTACCGGACAGGGGAAGATGAGCAGTACTTC. Its translation is CASSDTYRTGEDEQYF.

The chain recombines TRBV11-2 with TRBJ1-1; TRBD1 is a possible D gene (5 bases). This CDR3 is built from 12 residues. V lost 8 bases to trimming and J lost 1 base, with 8 bases between them. The germline CDR1 and CDR2 sequences are SGHAT and FQNNGV. The CDR3 bases are TGTGCCAGCGGGACGGGGAACACTGAAGCTTTCTTT. The encoded protein is CASGTGNTEAFF. Together with reference TRBV11-2 and TRBJ1-1, the CDR3 gives the full variable domain: EAGVAQSPRYKIIEKRQSVAFWCNPISGHATLYWYQQILGQGPKLLIQFQNNGVVDDSQLPKDRFSAERLKGVDSTLKIQPAKLEDSAVYLCASGTGNTEAFFGQGTRLTVV.

This chain links TRBV6-5 with TRBJ2-2; D is ambiguous. This CDR3 region has 16 residues. Trimming took off 2 bases at V and 5 bases at J, with 15 bases between the two ends. Germline CDR1 and CDR2: MNHEY and SVGAGI. As DNA, the CDR3 is TGTGCCAGCAGTTACCGGGCGGTGGTAAGAACCGGGGAGCTGTTTTTT. Translated: CASSYRAVVRTGELFF.

The chain combines TRBV4-1 with TRBJ2-2, with TRBD1 identical over 9 bases. The CDR3 is made up of 16 amino acids. Germline V gene sequence: CDR1 MGHRA, CDR2 YSYEKL. V shed 0 bases and J 4 bases; nucleotides not matched to a gene: 3. The DNA for the CDR3 is TGCGCCAGCAGCCAAGAACACAGGGGGCTCACCGGGGAGCTGTTTTTT. The encoded protein is CASSQEHRGLTGELFF.

This sequence joins TRBV10-1 and TRBJ2-5; D may be TRBD2 (5 bases). Germline CDR1 and CDR2: WNHNN and SYGVQD (reference sequence). This CDR3 region has 13 residues. With 9 bases removed from V and 5 bases from J, the gap between germline ends came to 16 bases. This CDR3 reads CARNGRARETQYF. Here the CDR3 DNA reads TGCGCCAGGAATGGGCGGGCTCGGGAGACCCAGTACTTC.

The chain joins TRBV10-3 to TRBJ1-5; 7 positions match TRBD1. CDR1 is ENHRY, CDR2 SYGVKD, per germline. Unmatched junction bases numbered 7, after V lost 2 bases and J lost 6 bases. This CDR3 region has 15 residues. In DNA, the CDR3 is TGTGCCATCAGTGAGGGAGGGGGCGCCGGTCAGCCCCAGCATTTT. Translating it yields CAISEGGGAGQPQHF.

The chain couples TRBV4-2 to TRBJ1-2, with 12 bases identical to TRBD1. J gave up 8 bases and V 3 bases, and 1 base lay outside the gene matches. The CDR3 spans 13 residues. In germline, CDR1 is LGHNA, CDR2 YNFKEQ. This CDR3 reads CASSQGQGAGYTF. CDR3 nucleotides: TGTGCCAGCAGCCAGGGACAGGGGGCCGGCTACACCTTC.

This clone was counted a single time. The chain has TRBV11-2 and TRBJ1-3, with D possibly TRBD1 on 6 matching bases. Trimming stripped 5 bases from V and 1 base from J, with 18 bases between. The germline CDR1 and CDR2 sequences are SGHAT and FQNNGV. The CDR3 consists of 17 residues. The CDR3 loop is CASSPRTVGLSGNTIYF. CDR3 DNA sequence: TGTGCCAGCAGCCCACGGACAGTGGGACTTTCTGGAAACACCATATATTTT.

This clone was counted only a few times. The chain employs TRBV19 and TRBJ1-5; possible D gene TRBD1, 5 bases. In germline, CDR1 is LNHDA, CDR2 SQIVND (reference sequence). V lost 5 bases and J 7 bases, leaving 12 bases between the germline ends. The CDR3 consists of 13 residues. The CDR3, as DNA: TGTGCCAGTAGTGATCAGGGATACCAGCCCCAGCATTTT. The encoded protein is CASSDQGYQPQHF.

The chain recombines TRBV9 with TRBJ2-1; the match to TRBD2 covers 10 bases. Germline trimming cut 0 bases from V and 15 bases from J; bases unmatched to any gene: 9. The CDR3 consists of 14 residues. The germline gives CDR1 SGDLS, CDR2 YYNGEE. CDR3 sequence reads: CASSVGASGSPRFF. For the CDR3, the DNA is TGTGCCAGCAGCGTAGGAGCTAGCGGGAGCCCGCGGTTCTTC.

The rearrangement joins TRBV4-1 to TRBJ2-1; TRBD1 is a possible D gene (6 bases). The V gene's germline CDR1 is MGHRA and CDR2 YSYEKL. V was shortened by 1 base and J by 7 bases, with 20 bases between the two germline ends. The CDR3 runs 17 residues. The CDR3 here is CASSQGAGTSIGNEQFF. Here the CDR3 DNA reads TGCGCCAGCAGCCAAGGGGCAGGGACATCTATAGGGAATGAGCAGTTCTTC.

The chain carries TRBV19 and TRBJ2-3, with 10 bases identical to TRBD2. The CDR3 is 17 amino acids. Unmatched junction bases numbered 11, after V lost 5 bases and J lost 3 bases. CDR1 is LNHDA, CDR2 SQIVND, per germline (reference sequence). CDR3 amino acids: CASSFRGTSGMTDTQYF. The CDR3 coding sequence is TGTGCCAGTAGTTTTAGGGGCACTAGCGGGATGACAGATACGCAGTATTTT.

The rearrangement uses TRBV7-8 and TRBJ2-5; perhaps TRBD2 as D (6 bases). Germline CDR1 reads SGHVS; CDR2 reads FQNEAQ. The CDR3 consists of 13 residues. Trimming cost V 3 bases and J 7 bases, with 12 bases left between them. The CDR3 sequence: CASSFIAEVTQYF. The DNA of the CDR3 is TGTGCCAGCAGCTTTATAGCGGAGGTGACCCAGTACTTC. The full variable domain, with the rest looked up from reference TRBV7-8 and TRBJ2-5, is GAGVSQSPRYKVAKRGQDVALRCDPISGHVSLFWYQQALGQGPEFLTYFQNEAQLDKSGLPSDRFFAERPEGSVSTLKIQRTQQEDSAVYLCASSFIAEVTQYFGPGTRLLVL.

This clone appeared once. The chain combines TRBV2 with TRBJ2-6; D may be TRBD2 (6 bases). The V end was cut by 8 bases, the J end by 0 bases, with 14 bases between. The CDR3 has 16 residues. Germline CDR1 and CDR2: SNHLY and FYNNEI. The CDR3 coding sequence is TGTGCCAGCTGGAGGGGAAGAGACTCTGGGGCCAACGTCCTGACTTTC. Amino acid sequence: CASWRGRDSGANVLTF.

The genes are TRBV19 and TRBJ2-7, with 7 bases lining up with TRBD1. CDR1 is LNHDA, CDR2 SQIVND, per germline (reference sequence). The CDR3 is 14 residues long. Trimming at V came to 2 bases and at J to 3 bases, leaving 4 bases not matched to a gene. This CDR3 reads CASSIQDRSYEQYF. The CDR3 region has the DNA TGTGCCAGTAGTATACAGGACAGGAGCTACGAGCAGTACTTC.

The chain couples TRBV7-6 to TRBJ1-4; D unclear. V was trimmed by 5 bases and J by 5 bases, leaving 15 bases between them. Germline-derived CDR1 and CDR2 are SGHVS and FNYEAQ. There are 15 residues in the CDR3. CDR3 DNA: TGTGCCAGCAGCCGCACGACGGGCAGGAATGAAAAACTGTTTTTT. Protein sequence: CASSRTTGRNEKLFF.

The chain uses TRBV5-1 and TRBJ2-7; 7 bases fit TRBD1. From germline, CDR1 is SGHRS and CDR2 YFSETQ. J lost 0 bases, V lost 4 bases, and 7 bases had no gene match. This CDR3 has 15 amino acids. Here the CDR3 reads CASSGTGASSYEQYF. CDR3 in DNA: TGCGCCAGCAGCGGAACAGGGGCGAGCTCCTACGAGCAGTACTTC.

This sequence joins TRBV19 and TRBJ1-2, with D maybe TRBD1 (5 bases). V lost 5 bases and J lost 5, with 18 bases in between. CDR3 length: 15 amino acids. CDR1 is LNHDA, CDR2 SQIVND, per germline (reference sequence). The CDR3 coding sequence is TGTGCCAGTAGTCCTACGGGACCCAGTGATTATGGCTACACCTTC. It codes for CASSPTGPSDYGYTF.

The chain carries TRBV11-2 and TRBJ2-2, with no clear D. In germline, CDR1 is SGHAT, CDR2 FQNNGV. The CDR3 is 15 amino acids. Trimming stripped 1 base from V and 6 bases from J, with 12 bases between. The CDR3 coding sequence is TGTGCCAGCAGCTTAGTCGGTGGACCGGCCGGGGAGCTGTTTTTT. Its protein is CASSLVGGPAGELFF.

The genes are TRBV5-1 and TRBJ2-5; perhaps TRBD2 as D (6 bases). This CDR3 contains 17 residues. Germline loops: CDR1 SGHRS, CDR2 YFSETQ. V lost 0 bases to trimming and J lost 5 bases, with 20 bases between them. CDR3 region: CASSLAAVGGKLETQYF. Written as DNA, the CDR3 is TGCGCCAGCAGCTTGGCGGCCGTAGGCGGGAAGCTCGAGACCCAGTACTTC.